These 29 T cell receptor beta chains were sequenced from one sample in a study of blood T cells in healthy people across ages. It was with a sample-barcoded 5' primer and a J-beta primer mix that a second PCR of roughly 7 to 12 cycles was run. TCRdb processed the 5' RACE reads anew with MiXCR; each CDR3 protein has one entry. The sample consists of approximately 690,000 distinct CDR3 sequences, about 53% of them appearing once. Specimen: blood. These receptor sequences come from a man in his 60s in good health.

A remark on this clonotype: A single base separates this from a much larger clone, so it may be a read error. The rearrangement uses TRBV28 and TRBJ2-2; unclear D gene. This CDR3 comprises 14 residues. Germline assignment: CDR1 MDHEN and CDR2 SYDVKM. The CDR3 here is CAGSSDLNTGELFF. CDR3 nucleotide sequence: TGTGCCGGCAGTTCTGATCTAAACACCGGGGAGCTGTTTTTT.

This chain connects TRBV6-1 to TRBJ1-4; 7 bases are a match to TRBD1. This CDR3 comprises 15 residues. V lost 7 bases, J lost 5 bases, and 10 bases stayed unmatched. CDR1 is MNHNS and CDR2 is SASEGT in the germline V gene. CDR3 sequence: CASMGGQDFNEKLFF. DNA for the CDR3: TGTGCCAGCATGGGAGGACAGGACTTCAATGAAAAACTGTTTTTT.

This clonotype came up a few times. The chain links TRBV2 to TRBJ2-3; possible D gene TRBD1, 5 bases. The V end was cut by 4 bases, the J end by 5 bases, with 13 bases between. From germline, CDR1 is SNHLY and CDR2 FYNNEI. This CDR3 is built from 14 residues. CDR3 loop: CASSVGQGGDTQYF. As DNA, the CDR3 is TGTGCCAGCAGTGTGGGGCAGGGTGGAGATACGCAGTATTTT.

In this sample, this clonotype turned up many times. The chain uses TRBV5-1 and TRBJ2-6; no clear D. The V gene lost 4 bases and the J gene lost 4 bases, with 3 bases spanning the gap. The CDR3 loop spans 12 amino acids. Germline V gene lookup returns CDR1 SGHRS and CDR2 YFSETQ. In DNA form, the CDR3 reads TGCGCCAGCAGCCCAGGGGCCAACGTCCTGACTTTC. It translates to CASSPGANVLTF.

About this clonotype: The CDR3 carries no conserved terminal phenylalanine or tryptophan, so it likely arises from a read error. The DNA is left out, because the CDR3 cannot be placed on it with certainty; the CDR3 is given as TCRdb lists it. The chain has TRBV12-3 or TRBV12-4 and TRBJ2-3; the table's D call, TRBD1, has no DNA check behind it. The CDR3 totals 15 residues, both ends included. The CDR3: CASKWTGGRADTEYS.

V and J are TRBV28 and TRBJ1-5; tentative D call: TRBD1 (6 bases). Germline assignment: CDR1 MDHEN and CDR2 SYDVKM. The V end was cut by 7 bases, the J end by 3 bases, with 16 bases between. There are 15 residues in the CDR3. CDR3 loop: CASIVGGHINQPQHF. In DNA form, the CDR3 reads TGTGCCAGCATCGTAGGGGGACACATCAATCAGCCCCAGCATTTT.

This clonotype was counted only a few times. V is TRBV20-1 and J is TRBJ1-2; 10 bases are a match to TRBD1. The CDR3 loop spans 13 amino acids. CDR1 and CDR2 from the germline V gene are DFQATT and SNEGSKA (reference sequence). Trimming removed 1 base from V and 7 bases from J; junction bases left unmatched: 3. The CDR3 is CSARGQGAGGYTF. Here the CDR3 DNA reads TGCAGTGCTAGAGGACAGGGGGCCGGTGGCTACACCTTC.

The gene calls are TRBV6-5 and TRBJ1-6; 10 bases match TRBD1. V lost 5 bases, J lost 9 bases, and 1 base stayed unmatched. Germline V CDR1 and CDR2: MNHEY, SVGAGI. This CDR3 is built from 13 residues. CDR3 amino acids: CASSRQGASPLHF. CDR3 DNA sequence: TGTGCCAGCAGTCGACAGGGGGCTTCACCCCTCCACTTT.

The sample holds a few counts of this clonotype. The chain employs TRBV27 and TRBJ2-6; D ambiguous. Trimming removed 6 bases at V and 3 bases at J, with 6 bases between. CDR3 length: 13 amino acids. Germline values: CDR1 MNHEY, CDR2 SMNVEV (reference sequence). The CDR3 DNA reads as TGTGCCAGCAGACTGCATGGGGCCAACGTCCTGACTTTC. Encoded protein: CASRLHGANVLTF.

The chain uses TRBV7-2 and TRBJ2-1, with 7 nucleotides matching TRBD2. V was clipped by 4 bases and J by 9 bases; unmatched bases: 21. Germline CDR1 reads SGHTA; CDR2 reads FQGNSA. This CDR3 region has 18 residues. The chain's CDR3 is CASSSLTRPSGRGGEQFF. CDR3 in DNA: TGTGCCAGCAGCTCCCTCACGCGGCCTAGCGGCCGTGGAGGTGAGCAGTTCTTC.

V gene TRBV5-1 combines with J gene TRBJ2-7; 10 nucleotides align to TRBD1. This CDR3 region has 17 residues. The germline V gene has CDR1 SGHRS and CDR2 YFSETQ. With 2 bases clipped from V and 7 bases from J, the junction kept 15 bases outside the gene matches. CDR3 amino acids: CASSLALLGQGVDEQYF. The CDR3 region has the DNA TGCGCCAGCAGCTTAGCCCTACTAGGACAGGGGGTCGATGAGCAGTACTTC.

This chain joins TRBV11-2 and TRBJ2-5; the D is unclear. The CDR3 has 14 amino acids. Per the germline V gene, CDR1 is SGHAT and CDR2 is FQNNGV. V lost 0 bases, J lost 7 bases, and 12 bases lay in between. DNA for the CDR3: TGTGCCAGCAGCTTAGATCGCCCTCCGGGGACCCAGTACTTC. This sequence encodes CASSLDRPPGTQYF. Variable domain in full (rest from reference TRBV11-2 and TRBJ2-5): EAGVAQSPRYKIIEKRQSVAFWCNPISGHATLYWYQQILGQGPKLLIQFQNNGVVDDSQLPKDRFSAERLKGVDSTLKIQPAKLEDSAVYLCASSLDRPPGTQYFGPGTRLLVL.

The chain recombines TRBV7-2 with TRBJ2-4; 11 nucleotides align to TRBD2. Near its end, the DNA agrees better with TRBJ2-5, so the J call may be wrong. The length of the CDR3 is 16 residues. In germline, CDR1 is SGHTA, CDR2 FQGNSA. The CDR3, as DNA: TGTGCCAGCAGCTTAGCGTCTAGCGGGGGGATGGAGACCCAGTACTTC. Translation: CASSLASSGGMETQYF.

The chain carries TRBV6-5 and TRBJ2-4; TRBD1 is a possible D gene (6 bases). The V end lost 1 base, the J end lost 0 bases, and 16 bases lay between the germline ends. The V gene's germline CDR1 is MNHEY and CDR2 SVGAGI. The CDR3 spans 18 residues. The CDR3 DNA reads TGTGCCAGCAGTTACTACAACGACCCCAGGGGAGCCAAAAACATTCAGTACTTC. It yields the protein CASSYYNDPRGAKNIQYF.

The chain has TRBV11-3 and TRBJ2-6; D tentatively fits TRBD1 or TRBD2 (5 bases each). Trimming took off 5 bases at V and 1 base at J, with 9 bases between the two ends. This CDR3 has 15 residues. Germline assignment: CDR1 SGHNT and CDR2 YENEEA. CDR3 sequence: CASSERGSGANVLTF. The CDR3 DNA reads TGTGCCAGCAGCGAGAGGGGATCTGGGGCCAACGTCCTGACTTTC.

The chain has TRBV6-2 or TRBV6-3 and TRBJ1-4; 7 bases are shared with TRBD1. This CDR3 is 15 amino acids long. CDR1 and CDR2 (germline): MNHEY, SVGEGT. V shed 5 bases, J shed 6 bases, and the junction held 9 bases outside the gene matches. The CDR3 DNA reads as TGTGCCAGCAGTACGAGTACAGGGGCTGATGAAAAACTGTTTTTT. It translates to CASSTSTGADEKLFF.

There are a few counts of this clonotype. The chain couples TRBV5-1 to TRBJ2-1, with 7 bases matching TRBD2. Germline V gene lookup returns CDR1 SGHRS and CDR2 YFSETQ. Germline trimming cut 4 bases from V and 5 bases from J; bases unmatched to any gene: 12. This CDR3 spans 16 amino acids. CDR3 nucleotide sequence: TGCGCCAGCAGCCCCGGATGGGGGGGTCGGGACAATGAGCAGTTCTTC. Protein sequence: CASSPGWGGRDNEQFF.

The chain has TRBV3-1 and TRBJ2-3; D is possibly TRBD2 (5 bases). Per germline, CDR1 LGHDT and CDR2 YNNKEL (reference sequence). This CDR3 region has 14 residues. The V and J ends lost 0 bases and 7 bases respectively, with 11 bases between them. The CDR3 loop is CASSQDPGGNTQYF. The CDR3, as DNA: TGTGCCAGCAGCCAAGACCCCGGAGGAAATACGCAGTATTTT.

CDR3 region: CSARKSTGIGNQPQHF. CDR3 nucleotides: TGCAGTGCTCGCAAGTCGACAGGGATCGGCAATCAGCCCCAGCATTTT. This chain connects TRBV20-1 to TRBJ1-5; TRBD1 aligns across 7 bases. Germline V gene sequence: CDR1 DFQATT, CDR2 SNEGSKA (reference sequence). V was clipped by 5 bases and J by 2 bases; unmatched bases: 12. The CDR3 consists of 16 residues.

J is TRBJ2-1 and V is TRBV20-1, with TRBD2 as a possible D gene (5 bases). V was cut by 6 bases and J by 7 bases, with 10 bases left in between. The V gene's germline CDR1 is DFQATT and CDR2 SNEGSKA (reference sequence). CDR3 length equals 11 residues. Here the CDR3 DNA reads TGCAGTGCCGGGATATGGAATGAGCAGTTCTTC. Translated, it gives CSAGIWNEQFF.

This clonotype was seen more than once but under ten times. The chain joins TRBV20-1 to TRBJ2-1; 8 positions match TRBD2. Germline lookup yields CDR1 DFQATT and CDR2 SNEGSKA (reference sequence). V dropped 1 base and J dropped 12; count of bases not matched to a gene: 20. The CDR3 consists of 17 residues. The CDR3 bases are TGCAGTGCTAGAGGGGGGACTGTAGCGGGGCCACCGGGTGGGCAGTTCTTC. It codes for CSARGGTVAGPPGGQFF.

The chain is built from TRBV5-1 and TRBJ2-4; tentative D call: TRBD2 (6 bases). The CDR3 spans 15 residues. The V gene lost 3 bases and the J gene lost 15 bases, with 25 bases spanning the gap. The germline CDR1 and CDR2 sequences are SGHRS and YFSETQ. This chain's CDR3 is CASSYQGLGIEERYF. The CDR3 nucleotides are TGCGCCAGCAGCTATCAGGGACTGGGCATTGAGGAGCGGTACTTC.

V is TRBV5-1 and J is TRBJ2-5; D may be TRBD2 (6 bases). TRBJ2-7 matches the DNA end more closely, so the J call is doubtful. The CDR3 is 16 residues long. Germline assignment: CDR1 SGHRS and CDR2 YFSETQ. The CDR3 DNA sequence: TGCGCCAGCAGCTTGGTGCGGGGCCGCCTATTACACGAGCAGTACTTC. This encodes CASSLVRGRLLHEQYF.

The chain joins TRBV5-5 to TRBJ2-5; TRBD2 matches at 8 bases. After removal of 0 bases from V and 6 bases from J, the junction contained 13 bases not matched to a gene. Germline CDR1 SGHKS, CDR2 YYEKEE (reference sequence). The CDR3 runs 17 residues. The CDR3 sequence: CASSLVAGGNVVQTQYF. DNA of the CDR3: TGTGCCAGCAGCTTGGTGGCGGGGGGTAACGTGGTGCAGACCCAGTACTTC.

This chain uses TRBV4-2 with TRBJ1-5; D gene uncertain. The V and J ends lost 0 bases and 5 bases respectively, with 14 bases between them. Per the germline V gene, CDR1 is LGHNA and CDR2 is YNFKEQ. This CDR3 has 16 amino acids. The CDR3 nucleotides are TGTGCCAGCAGCCAAGATCGGGGTCAGAACTATCAGCCCCAGCATTTT. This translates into CASSQDRGQNYQPQHF.

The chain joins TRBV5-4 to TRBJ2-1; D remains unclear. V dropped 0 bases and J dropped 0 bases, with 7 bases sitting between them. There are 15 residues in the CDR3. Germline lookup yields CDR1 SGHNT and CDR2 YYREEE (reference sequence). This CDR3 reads CASSLEVSSYNEQFF. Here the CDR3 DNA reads TGTGCCAGCAGCTTGGAAGTCAGCTCCTACAATGAGCAGTTCTTC.

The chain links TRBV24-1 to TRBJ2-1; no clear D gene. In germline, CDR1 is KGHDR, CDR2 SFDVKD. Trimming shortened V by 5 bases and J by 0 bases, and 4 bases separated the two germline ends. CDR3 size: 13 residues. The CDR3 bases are TGTGCCACCAGTGGAATCTCCTACAATGAGCAGTTCTTC. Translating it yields CATSGISYNEQFF.

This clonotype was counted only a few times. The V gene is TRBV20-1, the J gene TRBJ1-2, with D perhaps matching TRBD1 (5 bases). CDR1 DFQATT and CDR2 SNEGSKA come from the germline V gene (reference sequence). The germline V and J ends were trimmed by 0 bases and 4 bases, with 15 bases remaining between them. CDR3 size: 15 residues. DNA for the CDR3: TGCAGTGCTAGAGATGGGCCTCGAAGGGGCTATGGCTACACCTTC. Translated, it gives CSARDGPRRGYGYTF.

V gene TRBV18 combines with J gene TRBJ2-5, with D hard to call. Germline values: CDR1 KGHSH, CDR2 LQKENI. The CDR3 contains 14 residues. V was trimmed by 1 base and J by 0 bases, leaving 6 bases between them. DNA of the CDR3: TGTGCCAGCTCACCACTGAACGACCAAGAGACCCAGTACTTC. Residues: CASSPLNDQETQYF.